The 20 T cell receptor beta chains presented below share a single source sample, sequenced in a study of control samples from healthy donors and cancer patients. Only in-frame clones appear in the TCRdb table, and some are missing; sequencing was by immunoSEQ multiplex PCR. The table lists about 73,000 clones, approximately 94% of them singletons. Sequenced input: blood. These receptors originate from a woman between 40 and 50 years old in good health.

The chain recombines TRBV2 with TRBJ1-5; TRBD1 is a possible D gene (5 bases). Between the trimmed V and J ends, which lost 8 bases and 4 bases, there was a span of 21 bases. The CDR3 sequence is 16 residues long. CDR1 and CDR2 (germline): SNHLY, FYNNEI. This CDR3 reads CASRHGALGANQPQHF. CDR3 bases: TGTGCCAGCCGTCACGGGGCTTTAGGAGCAAATCAGCCCCAGCATTTT.

V is TRBV27 and J is TRBJ1-3; the D gene is possibly TRBD1 (5 bases). Germline CDR1 reads MNHEY; CDR2 reads SMNVEV (reference sequence). V was cut by 2 bases and J by 2 bases, with 7 bases left in between. The CDR3 length is 14 residues. The CDR3 loop reads CASSLTTAGNTIYF. In DNA, the CDR3 is TGTGCCAGCAGTTTAACGACAGCTGGAAACACCATATATTTT.

The V call is TRBV27, the J call TRBJ2-5, with D unclear. Trimming took off 2 bases at V and 2 bases at J, with 12 bases between the two ends. Germline CDR1 MNHEY, CDR2 SMNVEV (reference sequence). The CDR3 spans 15 residues. The CDR3 bases are TGTGCCAGCAGTTTAAATTCCCCCGAACAAGAGACCCAGTACTTC. It encodes CASSLNSPEQETQYF.

The chain combines TRBV11-2 with TRBJ1-2; tentatively, D is TRBD1 (6 bases). V lost 2 bases, J lost 7 bases, and 8 bases lay in between. In germline, CDR1 is SGHAT, CDR2 FQNNGV. The CDR3 consists of 12 residues. This CDR3 reads CASSLLQGGYTF. CDR3 bases: TGTGCCAGCAGCTTATTACAGGGTGGCTACACCTTC. Based on the CDR3 plus reference TRBV11-2 and TRBJ1-2, the full variable domain is EAGVAQSPRYKIIEKRQSVAFWCNPISGHATLYWYQQILGQGPKLLIQFQNNGVVDDSQLPKDRFSAERLKGVDSTLKIQPAKLEDSAVYLCASSLLQGGYTFGSGTRLTVV.

The rearrangement uses TRBV5-1 and TRBJ2-7; unclear D gene. This CDR3 contains 15 residues. Trimming took 0 bases from V and 6 from J, leaving 16 bases between them. Germline CDR1 is SGHRS and CDR2 is YFSETQ. CDR3: CASSLAQVNFVEQYF. The DNA for the CDR3 is TGCGCCAGCAGCTTGGCGCAGGTTAATTTTGTCGAGCAGTACTTC.

The chain carries TRBV7-6 and TRBJ2-7, with D possibly being TRBD1 (6 bases). Germline V gene data show CDR1 as SGHVS and CDR2 as FNYEAQ. Trimming removed 5 bases at V and 0 bases at J, with 11 bases between. This CDR3 has 14 amino acids. The CDR3 here is CASSPRTASYEQYF. The CDR3 DNA reads TGTGCCAGCAGCCCCCGGACAGCCTCCTACGAGCAGTACTTC.

The V gene is TRBV2, the J gene TRBJ1-1; maybe TRBD1 (5 bases). V was trimmed by 5 bases and J by 3 bases, leaving 13 bases between them. Per the germline V gene, CDR1 is SNHLY and CDR2 is FYNNEI. The CDR3 has 14 residues. Here the CDR3 reads CASSQDTHYTEAFF. As DNA, the CDR3 is TGTGCCAGCAGTCAGGACACCCACTACACTGAAGCTTTCTTT.

The chain joins TRBV5-4 to TRBJ2-1; the D gene is possibly TRBD2 (5 bases). Trimming cost V 1 base and J 0 bases, with 11 bases left between them. The CDR3 consists of 16 residues. In germline, CDR1 is SGHNT, CDR2 YYREEE (reference sequence). Here the CDR3 reads CASSLSGGFSYNEQFF. As DNA, the CDR3 is TGTGCCAGCAGCTTGAGTGGCGGGTTCTCCTACAATGAGCAGTTCTTC.

The genes are TRBV18 and TRBJ1-1; 12 positions match TRBD1. Per germline, CDR1 KGHSH and CDR2 LQKENI. The J segment lost 4 bases and the V segment lost 2 bases, leaving 8 bases of the junction unmatched. This CDR3 has 17 residues. The CDR3 sequence is CASSPVGTGGSGTEAFF. The CDR3 nucleotides are TGTGCCAGCTCACCAGTGGGGACAGGGGGCTCGGGCACTGAAGCTTTCTTT.

The V call is TRBV2, the J call TRBJ1-1; D not resolved. Germline loops: CDR1 SNHLY, CDR2 FYNNEI. CDR3 size: 16 residues. V lost 4 bases and J 6 bases, leaving 21 bases between the germline ends. The CDR3 nucleotides are TGTGCCAGCAGTGTTAGGGAACCTGGATTTATGGCTGAAGCTTTCTTT. This translates into CASSVREPGFMAEAFF.

The CDR3 bases are TGTGCCAGTTCCATACAGGGAGAGGAGACTGAAGCTTTCTTT. Its translation is CASSIQGEETEAFF. The chain combines TRBV18 with TRBJ1-1; the D gene is possibly TRBD1 (6 bases). Deletions cut 9 bases from V and 5 bases from J, with 19 bases between. Germline values: CDR1 KGHSH, CDR2 LQKENI. This CDR3 contains 14 residues.

CDR3 sequence: CASSSQVARNGSPLHF. The CDR3 bases are TGTGCCAGCAGTTCCCAGGTGGCTAGAAATGGTTCACCCCTCCACTTT. V gene TRBV6-5 combines with J gene TRBJ1-6, with D hard to call. The germline gives CDR1 MNHEY, CDR2 SVGAGI. V was cut by 4 bases and J by 9 bases, with 19 bases left in between. The CDR3 spans 16 residues.

The genes are TRBV11-3 and TRBJ2-2; no clear D gene. Per germline, CDR1 SGHNT and CDR2 YENEEA. The CDR3 is 13 amino acids. Trimming stripped 5 bases from V and 7 bases from J, with 11 bases between. The CDR3 is CASSQRMVGELFF. CDR3 bases: TGTGCCAGCAGCCAAAGGATGGTCGGGGAGCTGTTTTTT. The full variable domain, its missing parts supplied by reference TRBV11-3 and TRBJ2-2, is EAGVVQSPRYKIIEKKQPVAFWCNPISGHNTLYWYLQNLGQGPELLIRYENEEAVDDSQLPKDRFSAERLKGVDSTLKIQPAELGDSAVYLCASSQRMVGELFFGEGSRLTVL.

The rearrangement joins TRBV19 to TRBJ2-3, with 9 bases identical to TRBD2. The junction had 5 bases not matched to a gene; V was cut back by 4 bases and J by 3 bases. The germline V gene encodes CDR1 LNHDA and CDR2 SQIVND (reference sequence). The CDR3 consists of 15 residues. CDR3 amino acids: CASSRAGGLTDTQYF. The CDR3 bases are TGTGCCAGTAGTAGGGCGGGGGGGCTGACAGATACGCAGTATTTT.

The chain has TRBV11-2 and TRBJ2-7; D possibly uses TRBD1 or TRBD2 (6 bases each). Germline CDR1 and CDR2: SGHAT and FQNNGV. This CDR3 contains 14 residues. The V and J ends lost 5 bases and 3 bases respectively, with 14 bases between them. CDR3 amino acids: CASSLARGHYEQYF. In DNA form, the CDR3 reads TGTGCCAGCAGCCTCGCCCGGGGGCACTACGAGCAGTACTTC.

Only one count was recorded for this clone. V and J are TRBV6-5 and TRBJ2-1; the D gene could be TRBD1 or TRBD2 (5 bases each). V gave up 0 bases and J gave up 8 bases, with 11 bases separating them. Germline values: CDR1 MNHEY, CDR2 SVGAGI. This CDR3 is built from 14 residues. CDR3 in DNA: TGTGCCAGCAGTTACTCGGGACCGTGGGATGAGCAGTTCTTC. Protein sequence: CASSYSGPWDEQFF.

The rearrangement uses TRBV5-1 and TRBJ2-1, with 9 bases identical to TRBD2. Germline CDR1 SGHRS, CDR2 YFSETQ. Trimming at V came to 9 bases and at J to 2 bases, leaving 12 bases not matched to a gene. CDR3 length: 16 residues. The CDR3 region is CATGPDPSGTYNEQFF. The CDR3 DNA reads as TGCGCCACCGGCCCTGATCCTAGCGGGACCTACAATGAGCAGTTCTTC. The full variable domain, its missing parts supplied by reference TRBV5-1 and TRBJ2-1, is KAGVTQTPRYLIKTRGQQVTLSCSPISGHRSVSWYQQTPGQGLQFLFEYFSETQRNKGNFPGRFSGRQFSNSRSEMNVSTLELGDSALYLCATGPDPSGTYNEQFFGPGTRLTVL.

This clone was seen only a few times. The rearrangement joins TRBV4-1 to TRBJ1-3, with D tentatively TRBD1 (6 bases). The CDR3 contains 15 residues. The germline V gene encodes CDR1 MGHRA and CDR2 YSYEKL. V gave up 3 bases and J gave up 6 bases, with 15 bases separating them. This CDR3 reads CASSHGTTLTNTIYF. The CDR3 nucleotides are TGCGCCAGCAGCCACGGGACAACCTTAACAAACACCATATATTTT.

This chain joins TRBV7-6 and TRBJ1-1; TRBD1 might be the D (5 bases). Trimming left V 4 bases short and J 1 base short, with 13 bases between. The germline gives CDR1 SGHVS, CDR2 FNYEAQ. The CDR3 is made up of 15 amino acids. CDR3 residues: CASSSLGTRNTEAFF. The CDR3 bases are TGTGCCAGCAGCTCCCTCGGGACGAGGAACACTGAAGCTTTCTTT.

V usage is TRBV4-3 and J usage is TRBJ1-2; 10 nucleotides line up with TRBD1. CDR1 is LGHNA and CDR2 is YSLEER in the germline V gene. Trimming cost V 1 base and J 3 bases; bases outside gene matches: 2. This CDR3 contains 15 residues. The CDR3 sequence: CASSQVDRGDYGYTF. Here the CDR3 DNA reads TGCGCCAGCAGCCAAGTGGACAGGGGGGACTATGGCTACACCTTC.